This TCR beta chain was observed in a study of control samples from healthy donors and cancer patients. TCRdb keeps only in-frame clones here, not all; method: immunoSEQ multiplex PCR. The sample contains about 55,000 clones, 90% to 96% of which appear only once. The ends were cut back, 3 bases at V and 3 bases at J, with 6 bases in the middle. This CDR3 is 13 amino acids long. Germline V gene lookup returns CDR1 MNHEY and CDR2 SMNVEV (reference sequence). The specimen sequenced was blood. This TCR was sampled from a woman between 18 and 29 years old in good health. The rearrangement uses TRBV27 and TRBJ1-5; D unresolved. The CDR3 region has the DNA TGTGCCAGCAGTTTGGCAGACAATCAGCCCCAGCATTTT. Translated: CASSLADNQPQHF.